This entry describes one T cell receptor (beta chain). Its antigen remains unknown. This sample was included in a study of siplizumab effects on memory and regulatory T cells. Study-level results: Among sequences traceable to unstimulated CD4+ memory cells, alloreactive ones were significantly reduced by siplizumab. It seemed that naive T cells were more diverse than memory cells and were major contributors to the alloresponse. Researchers could not give a naive or memory phenotype to roughly 80-95% of proliferating CD4+ or CD8+ clones.

Per sample, some 93,000 TCR templates were assayed. Produced via immunoSEQ multiplex PCR; TCRdb's table is partial and in-frame only. Altogether 57,000 or so clones are present, around 80% being singletons, with the ten largest covering approximately 0.38%. Germline V gene lookup returns CDR1 LGHNA and CDR2 YNFKEQ. V was shortened by 3 bases and J by 2 bases, with 13 bases between the two germline ends. The CDR3 runs 15 residues. V gene TRBV4-2 combines with J gene TRBJ1-2; D uncertain. The sequencing sample was made of memory CD4+ T cells sorted from blood. The TCR originated in a human donor in good health. This CDR3 is CASSQDPGKNYGYTF. CDR3 in DNA: TGTGCCAGCAGCCAGGACCCCGGGAAAAACTATGGCTACACCTTC.